This T cell receptor (beta chain) was recorded in a study of blood T cell repertoires in COVID-19 (dated by TCRdb to 2019 to 2021). General notes on the study: Samples from collaborators originated in the United States, Italy and Spain and spanned both the acute and convalescent phases of COVID-19. The material from the prospective study consisted of cDNA or gDNA derived from T cells, B-cell-depleted T cells, or PBMCs. The dataset comprised deeply sampled blood TCRbeta repertoires from subjects exposed to, actively infected with, or recovered from COVID-19. A freely available public database, intended as a resource for researchers studying the immune response to SARS-CoV-2, is where the repertoires were released. The samples were drawn from the first 160 participants of the ongoing ImmuneRACE study and from over a thousand subjects provided by 6 global collaborators. A de-identified subject ID, COVID-19 status, age in years and sex were almost always included in the sample metadata. Where available, HLA class I and class II types were obtained from metadata supplied by the sample provider rather than from assay-based typing.

TCRbeta CDR3 regions were amplified from genomic DNA using the immunoSEQ Assay, a bias-controlled multiplex PCR. The paper's data handling went like this. Nucleated cell counts per sample were estimated from amplification of reference gene primers within the assay. To quantify the absolute abundance of each unique TCRbeta CDR3 rearrangement, sequence reads were collapsed and filtered. For each sample, productive Simpson clonality was calculated by taking the square root of Simpson's diversity index across productive rearrangements. The table comes from immuneACCESS by way of TCRdb, which keeps in-frame sequences with V and J called. Part of the clones is missing from these tables; in studies checked, under half for an unresolved V gene and the rest for unknown reasons. That table is the source of V, J and clone size, and D and trimming were worked out from the DNA. This sample holds roughly 220,000 clones; 81% were observed only once. The ten top clones hold roughly 8% of the sample.

Study-wide conclusions, independent of this receptor: The amount of clinical and demographic metadata varied by source and participant and was provided uncurated.

As for this clone: Its binding antigen is unknown. No per-base quality is available; no much larger clone lies one base away.

One collaborating source in Seattle enrolled patients while the patients were actively infected and followed the patients over time throughout the course of disease. Collaborating institutions collected whole blood in K2EDTA tubes following their own protocols. For TCRbeta analysis, collaborators shipped samples in one of three forms: frozen whole blood, isolated PBMCs, or DNA extracted from either of those sample types. Sequences SGHTA (CDR1) and FQGNSA (CDR2) are obtained from the germline V gene. Including cysteine and phenylalanine, the CDR3 has 15 amino acids. The DNA shown is the 45-base CDR3, in frame from base 1. Germline trimming: 5 bases from V, 10 bases from J; junction bases outside gene matches: 15.

This sequence was found in an elderly woman with COVID-19, enrolled during active disease. The chain couples TRBV7-2 to TRBJ2-7; 9 bases in the junction line up with TRBD1. The sequenced sample was peripheral blood. The nucleotide sequence is TGTGCCAGCAGCCAAACAGGGGGCTCACCTTCGAGACAGTACTTC. Translated, this gives CASSQTGGSPSRQYF.